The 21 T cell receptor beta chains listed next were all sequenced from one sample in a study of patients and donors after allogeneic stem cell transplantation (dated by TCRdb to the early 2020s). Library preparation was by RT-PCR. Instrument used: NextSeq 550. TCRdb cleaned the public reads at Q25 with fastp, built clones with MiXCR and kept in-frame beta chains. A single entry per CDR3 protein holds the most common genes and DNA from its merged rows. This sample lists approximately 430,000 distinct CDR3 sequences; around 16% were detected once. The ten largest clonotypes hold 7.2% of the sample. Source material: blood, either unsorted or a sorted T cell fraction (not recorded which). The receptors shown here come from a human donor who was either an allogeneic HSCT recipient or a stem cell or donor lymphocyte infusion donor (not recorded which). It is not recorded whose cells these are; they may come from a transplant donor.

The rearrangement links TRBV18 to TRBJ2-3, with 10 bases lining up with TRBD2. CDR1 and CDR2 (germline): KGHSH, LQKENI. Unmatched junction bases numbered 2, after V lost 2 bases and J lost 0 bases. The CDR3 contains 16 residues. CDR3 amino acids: CASSPKRGGSTDTQYF. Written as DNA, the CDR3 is TGTGCCAGCTCACCAAAGCGGGGGGGAAGCACAGATACGCAGTATTTT. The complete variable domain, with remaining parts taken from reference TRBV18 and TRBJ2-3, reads NAGVMQNPRHLVRRRGQEARLRCSPMKGHSHVYWYRQLPEEGLKFMVYLQKENIIDESGMPKERFSAEFPKEGPSILRIQQVVRGDSAAYFCASSPKRGGSTDTQYFGPGTRLTVL.

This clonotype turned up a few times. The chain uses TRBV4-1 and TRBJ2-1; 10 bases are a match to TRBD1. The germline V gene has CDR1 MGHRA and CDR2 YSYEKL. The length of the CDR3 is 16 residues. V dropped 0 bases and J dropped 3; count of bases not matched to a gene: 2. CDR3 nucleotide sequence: TGCGCCAGCAGCCAAGAACGGGACAGGGGCTACAATGAGCAGTTCTTC. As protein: CASSQERDRGYNEQFF.

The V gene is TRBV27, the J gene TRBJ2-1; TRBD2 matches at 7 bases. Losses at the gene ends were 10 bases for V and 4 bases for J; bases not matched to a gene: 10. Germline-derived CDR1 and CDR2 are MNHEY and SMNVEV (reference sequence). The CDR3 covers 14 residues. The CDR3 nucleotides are TGTGCCACCTCAACCGGGACTACTTACAATGAGCAGTTCTTC. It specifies CATSTGTTYNEQFF.

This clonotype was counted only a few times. This CDR3 reads CASSRGQENYGYTF. CDR3 DNA sequence: TGTGCCAGCAGCCGGGGACAGGAAAACTATGGCTACACCTTC. The chain is built from TRBV5-6 and TRBJ1-2; 8 bases line up with TRBD1. This CDR3 has 14 residues. The V segment lost 4 bases and the J segment 2 bases; nucleotides outside the gene matches: 4. Germline values: CDR1 SGHDT, CDR2 YYEEEE.

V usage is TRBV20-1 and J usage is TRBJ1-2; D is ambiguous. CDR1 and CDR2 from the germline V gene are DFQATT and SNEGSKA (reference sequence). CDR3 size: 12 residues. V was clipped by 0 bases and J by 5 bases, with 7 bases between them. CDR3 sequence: CSAREEGYGYTF. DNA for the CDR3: TGCAGTGCTAGAGAAGAAGGATATGGCTACACCTTC.

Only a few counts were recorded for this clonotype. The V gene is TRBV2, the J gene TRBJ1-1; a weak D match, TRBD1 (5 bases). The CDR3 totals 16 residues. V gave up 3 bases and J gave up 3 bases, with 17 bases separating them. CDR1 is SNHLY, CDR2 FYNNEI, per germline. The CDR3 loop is CASSDTIREGYTEAFF. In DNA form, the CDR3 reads TGTGCCAGCAGTGATACAATCAGGGAAGGGTACACTGAAGCTTTCTTT. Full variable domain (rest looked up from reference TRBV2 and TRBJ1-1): EPEVTQTPSHQVTQMGQEVILRCVPISNHLYFYWYRQILGQKVEFLVSFYNNEISEKSEIFDDQFSVERPDGSNFTLKIRSTKLEDSAMYFCASSDTIREGYTEAFFGQGTRLTVV.

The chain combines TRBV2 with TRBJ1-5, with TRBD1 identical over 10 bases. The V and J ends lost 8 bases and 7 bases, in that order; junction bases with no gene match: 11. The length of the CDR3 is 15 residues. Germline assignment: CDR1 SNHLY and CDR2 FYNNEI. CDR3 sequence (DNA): TGTGCCAGCGGGTTTCGACAGGGGGCTTGGCAGCCCCAGCATTTT. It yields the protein CASGFRQGAWQPQHF.

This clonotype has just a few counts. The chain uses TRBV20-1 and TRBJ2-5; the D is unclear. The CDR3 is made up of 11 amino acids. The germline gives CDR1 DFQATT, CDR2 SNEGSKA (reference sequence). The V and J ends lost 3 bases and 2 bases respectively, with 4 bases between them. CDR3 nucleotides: TGCAGTGCTAGTCCTCAAGAGACCCAGTACTTC. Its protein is CSASPQETQYF.

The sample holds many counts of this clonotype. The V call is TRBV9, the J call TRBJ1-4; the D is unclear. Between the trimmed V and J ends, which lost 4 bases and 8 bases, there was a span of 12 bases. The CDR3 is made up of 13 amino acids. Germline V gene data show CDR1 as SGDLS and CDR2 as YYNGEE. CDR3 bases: TGTGCCAGCAGCCAGACCCCGATGGAAAAACTGTTTTTT. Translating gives CASSQTPMEKLFF.

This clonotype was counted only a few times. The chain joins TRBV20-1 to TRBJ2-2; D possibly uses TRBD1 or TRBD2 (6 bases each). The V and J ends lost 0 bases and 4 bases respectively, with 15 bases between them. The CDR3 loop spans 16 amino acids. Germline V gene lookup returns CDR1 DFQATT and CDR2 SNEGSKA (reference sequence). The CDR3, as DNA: TGCAGTGCTAGAGATCGGATGGGGGGCCCCACCGGGGAGCTGTTTTTT. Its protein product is CSARDRMGGPTGELFF.

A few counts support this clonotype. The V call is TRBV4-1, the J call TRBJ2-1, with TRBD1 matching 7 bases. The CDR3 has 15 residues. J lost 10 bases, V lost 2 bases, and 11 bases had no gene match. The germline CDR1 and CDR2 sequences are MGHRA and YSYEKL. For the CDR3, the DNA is TGCGCCAGCAGCCAAATAACACAGGGGCGCTGGGAGCAGTTCTTC. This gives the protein CASSQITQGRWEQFF.

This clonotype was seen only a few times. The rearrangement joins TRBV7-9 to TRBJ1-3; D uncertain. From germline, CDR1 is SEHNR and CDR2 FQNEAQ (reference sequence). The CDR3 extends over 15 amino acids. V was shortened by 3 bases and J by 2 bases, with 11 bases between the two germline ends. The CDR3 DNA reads TGTGCCAGCAGCTTCTCACTAGGGACTGGAAACACCATATATTTT. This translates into CASSFSLGTGNTIYF.

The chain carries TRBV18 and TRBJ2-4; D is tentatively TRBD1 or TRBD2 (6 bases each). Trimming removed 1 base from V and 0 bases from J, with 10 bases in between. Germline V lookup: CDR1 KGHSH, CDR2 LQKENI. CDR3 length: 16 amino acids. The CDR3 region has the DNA TGTGCCAGCTCACCACGGGGGGCCCTAGCCAAAAACATTCAGTACTTC. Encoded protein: CASSPRGALAKNIQYF.

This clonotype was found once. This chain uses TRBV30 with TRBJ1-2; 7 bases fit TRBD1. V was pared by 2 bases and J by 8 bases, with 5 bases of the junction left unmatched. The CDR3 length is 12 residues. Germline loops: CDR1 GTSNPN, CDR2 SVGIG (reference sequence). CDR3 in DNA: TGTGCCTGGAGTCGAGACAGGGCGGGCTACACCTTC. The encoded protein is CAWSRDRAGYTF.

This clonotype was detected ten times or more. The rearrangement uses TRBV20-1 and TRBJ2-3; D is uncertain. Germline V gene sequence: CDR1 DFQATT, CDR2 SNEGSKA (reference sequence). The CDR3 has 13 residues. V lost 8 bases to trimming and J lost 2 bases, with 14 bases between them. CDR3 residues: CSTLYRNTDTQYF. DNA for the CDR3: TGCAGTACCTTGTACCGGAACACAGATACGCAGTATTTT.

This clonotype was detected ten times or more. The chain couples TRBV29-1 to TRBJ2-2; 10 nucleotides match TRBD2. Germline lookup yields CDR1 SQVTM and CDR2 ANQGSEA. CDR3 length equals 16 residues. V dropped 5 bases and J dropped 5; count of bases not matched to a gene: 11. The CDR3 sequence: CSVKAESGRGTGELFF. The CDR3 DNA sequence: TGCAGCGTTAAAGCGGAGAGCGGGAGGGGAACCGGGGAGCTGTTTTTT.

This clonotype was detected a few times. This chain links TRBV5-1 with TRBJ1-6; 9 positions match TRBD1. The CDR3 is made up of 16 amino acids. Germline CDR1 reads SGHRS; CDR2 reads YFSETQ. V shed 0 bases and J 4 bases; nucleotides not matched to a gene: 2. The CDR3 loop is CASSLGDRAYNSPLHF. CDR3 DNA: TGCGCCAGCAGCTTGGGGGACAGGGCTTATAATTCACCCCTCCACTTT.

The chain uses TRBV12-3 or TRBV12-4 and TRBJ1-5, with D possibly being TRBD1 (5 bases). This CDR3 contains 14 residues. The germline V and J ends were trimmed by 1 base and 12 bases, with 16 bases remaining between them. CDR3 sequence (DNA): TGTGCCAGCAGTTTAGGGGAAGGGAGGGGATACCAGCATTTT. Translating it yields CASSLGEGRGYQHF.

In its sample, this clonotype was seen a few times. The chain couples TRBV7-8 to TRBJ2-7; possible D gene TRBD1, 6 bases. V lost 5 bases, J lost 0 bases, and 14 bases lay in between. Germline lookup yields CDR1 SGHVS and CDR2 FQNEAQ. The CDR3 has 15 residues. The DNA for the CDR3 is TGTGCCAGCAGCCAAACAGGGATTTACTCCTACGAGCAGTACTTC. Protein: CASSQTGIYSYEQYF.

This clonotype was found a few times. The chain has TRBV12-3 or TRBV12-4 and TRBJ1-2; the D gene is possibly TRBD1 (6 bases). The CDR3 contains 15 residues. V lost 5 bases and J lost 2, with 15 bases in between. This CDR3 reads CASSPAQGNNYGYTF. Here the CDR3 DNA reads TGTGCCAGCAGTCCCGCACAGGGTAACAACTATGGCTACACCTTC.

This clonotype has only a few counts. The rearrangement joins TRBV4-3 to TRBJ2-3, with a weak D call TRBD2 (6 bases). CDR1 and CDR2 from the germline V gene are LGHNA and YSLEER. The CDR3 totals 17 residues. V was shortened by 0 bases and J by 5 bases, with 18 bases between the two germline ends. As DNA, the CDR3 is TGCGCCAGCAGCCAAGAAGAGGTCCCCGGGGGTAGAGATACGCAGTATTTT. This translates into CASSQEEVPGGRDTQYF.